The 22 T cell receptor beta chains below come from one sample, sequenced in a study of blood T cell repertoires in COVID-19. Method: immunoSEQ multiplex PCR; TCRdb's copy keeps in-frame clones and lacks some. The sample yields around 45,000 clones, approximately 87% seen once. The specimen sequenced was peripheral blood. The source of these receptors is a human donor in a cohort sampled during active COVID-19.

The V call is TRBV7-6, the J call TRBJ2-1; 7 bases map to TRBD1. The CDR3 is 15 residues long. Losses at the gene ends were 3 bases for V and 4 bases for J; bases not matched to a gene: 6. The V gene's germline CDR1 is SGHVS and CDR2 FNYEAQ. This CDR3 reads CASSLGDSWYNEQFF. CDR3 DNA: TGTGCCAGCAGCTTGGGGGACAGCTGGTACAATGAGCAGTTCTTC.

V is TRBV19 and J is TRBJ2-2, with 7 bases identical to TRBD1. The CDR3 is 15 amino acids. Germline V lookup: CDR1 LNHDA, CDR2 SQIVND (reference sequence). The junction had 7 bases not matched to a gene; V was cut back by 5 bases and J by 4 bases. The CDR3 region is CASSRQGLTTGELFF. In DNA form, the CDR3 reads TGTGCCAGTAGTCGACAGGGTTTAACCACCGGGGAGCTGTTTTTT.

V and J are TRBV19 and TRBJ1-2, with TRBD1 matching 9 bases. Germline trimming cut 6 bases from V and 4 bases from J; bases unmatched to any gene: 12. The germline V gene encodes CDR1 LNHDA and CDR2 SQIVND (reference sequence). The CDR3 sequence is 16 residues long. Written as DNA, the CDR3 is TGTGCCAGTAGCCGGACAGGGGCCCACTCATCCTATGGCTACACCTTC. Translation gives CASSRTGAHSSYGYTF.

This clone was seen once. The rearrangement links TRBV11-3 to TRBJ2-1, with 14 bases aligning to TRBD2. J lost 2 bases, V lost 9 bases, and 9 bases had no gene match. The germline V gene has CDR1 SGHNT and CDR2 YENEEA. The CDR3 loop spans 17 amino acids. The CDR3 reads CASSEGTSGGAYNEQFF. The CDR3 bases are TGTGCCAGTTCCGAGGGGACTAGCGGGGGAGCCTACAATGAGCAGTTCTTC.

The chain has TRBV19 and TRBJ1-6; perhaps TRBD1 as D (6 bases). Looked up from germline, CDR1 is LNHDA and CDR2 is SQIVND (reference sequence). V lost 10 bases to trimming and J lost 0 bases, with 13 bases between them. The CDR3 runs to 15 residues. The CDR3 region has the DNA TGTGCCACCAAACAGGGCAGCTCCTATAATTCACCCCTCCACTTT. This translates into CATKQGSSYNSPLHF.

This clone came up once. The CDR3 loop is CAWDDSYEQYF. The CDR3 DNA is TGTGCCTGGGACGACAGCTACGAGCAGTACTTC. This chain links TRBV30 with TRBJ2-7, with D perhaps matching TRBD1 (5 bases). Germline CDR1 reads GTSNPN; CDR2 reads SVGIG (reference sequence). The V end was cut by 5 bases, the J end by 3 bases, with 8 bases between. The CDR3 loop spans 11 amino acids. Looking up the rest from reference TRBV30 and TRBJ2-7 gives the full variable domain: SQTIHQWPATLVQPVGSPLSLECTVEGTSNPNLYWYRQAAGRGLQLLFYSVGIGQISSEVPQNLSASRPQDRQFILSSKKLLLSDSGFYLCAWDDSYEQYFGPGTRLTVT.

This clone occurred a few times. The chain couples TRBV7-8 to TRBJ2-7; weak D call: TRBD1 (6 bases). Trimming pared 5 bases from V and 4 bases from J, leaving 18 bases between. CDR3 length: 15 residues. From germline, CDR1 is SGHVS and CDR2 FQNEAQ. The CDR3 region has the DNA TGTGCCAGCAGCCTCCGGGACACAGTGAATTACGAGCAGTACTTC. Protein sequence: CASSLRDTVNYEQYF.

The chain recombines TRBV19 with TRBJ2-3; TRBD1 might be the D (5 bases). The V end was cut by 3 bases, the J end by 5 bases, with 12 bases between. The germline CDR1 and CDR2 sequences are LNHDA and SQIVND (reference sequence). The CDR3 totals 14 residues. CDR3 sequence reads: CASSMSRARDTQYF. CDR3 nucleotides: TGTGCCAGTAGTATGAGCAGGGCGCGAGATACGCAGTATTTT.

The V and J genes are TRBV14 and TRBJ2-7; the D gene is possibly TRBD1 (5 bases). The CDR3 totals 14 residues. Trimming removed 0 bases from V and 3 bases from J, with 9 bases in between. Germline V lookup: CDR1 SGHDN, CDR2 FVKESK. As DNA, the CDR3 is TGTGCCAGCAGCCAAGAAAGGCAGGGCTACGAGCAGTACTTC. Its protein is CASSQERQGYEQYF.

The V gene is TRBV30, the J gene TRBJ1-3, with 7 positions matching TRBD1. CDR1 and CDR2 (germline): GTSNPN, SVGIG (reference sequence). Trimming took 4 bases from V and 2 from J; bases not matched to a gene: 2. The CDR3 extends over 13 amino acids. CDR3 DNA: TGTGCCTGGACAGGGGGTGCTGGAAACACCATATATTTT. This encodes CAWTGGAGNTIYF.

The rearrangement links TRBV12-2 to TRBJ2-4; the table assigns TRBD1, which was not confirmed against the DNA. TRBV12-2 counts as a pseudogene. CDR3 size: 16 residues. The DNA for the CDR3 is TGTGCAAGTCGCTTCGGTAACGACAGGGCCCAAAACATTCAGTACTTC. Amino acids: CASRFGNDRAQNIQYF.

The V call is TRBV2, the J call TRBJ1-1; possible D gene TRBD1, 6 bases. There are 12 residues in the CDR3. Looked up from germline, CDR1 is SNHLY and CDR2 is FYNNEI. V was shortened by 4 bases and J by 10 bases, with 13 bases between the two germline ends. This CDR3 reads CASSGLGGRAFF. In DNA form, the CDR3 reads TGTGCCAGCAGTGGTCTAGGGGGTCGAGCTTTCTTT.

The V gene is TRBV15, the J gene TRBJ2-3; possible D gene TRBD2, 7 bases. CDR3 length: 14 amino acids. Germline V gene data show CDR1 as LNHNV and CDR2 as YYDKDF (reference sequence). Trimming removed 9 bases from V and 2 bases from J, with 15 bases in between. CDR3 DNA sequence: TGTGCCACTTCCGGCGGGGGCCTCACAGATACGCAGTATTTT. Amino acids: CATSGGGLTDTQYF.

This chain uses TRBV29-1 with TRBJ1-2, with D maybe TRBD1 (6 bases). The germline V and J ends were trimmed by 0 bases and 8 bases, with 19 bases remaining between them. This CDR3 has 15 residues. The germline gives CDR1 SQVTM, CDR2 ANQGSEA. The CDR3 bases are TGCAGCGTTGAAGATAGGGGGGGGAGTGTGGAAGGCTACACCTTC. It encodes CSVEDRGGSVEGYTF.

V is TRBV3-1 (or the pseudogene TRBV3-2) and J is TRBJ1-1; D gene ambiguous. The CDR3 sequence is 15 residues long. V lost 3 bases and J lost 1, with 12 bases in between. CDR1 is LGHDT, CDR2 YNNKEL, per germline (reference sequence). This CDR3 is CASSHSGTQNTEAFF. CDR3 nucleotides: TGTGCCAGCAGCCACTCAGGAACTCAGAACACTGAAGCTTTCTTT.

The chain couples TRBV12-3 or TRBV12-4 to TRBJ2-1, with D maybe TRBD2 (5 bases). The CDR3 runs 11 residues. The V and J ends lost 3 bases and 9 bases respectively, with 6 bases between them. CDR3 residues: CASSFAGEQFF. CDR3 sequence (DNA): TGTGCCAGCAGTTTCGCGGGTGAGCAGTTCTTC.

The V call is TRBV6-5, the J call TRBJ2-7; TRBD1 agrees at 7 bases. CDR1 is MNHEY, CDR2 SVGAGI, per germline. This CDR3 has 14 residues. The J segment lost 6 bases and the V segment lost 2 bases, leaving 7 bases of the junction unmatched. The CDR3 nucleotides are TGTGCCAGCAGTTACATGAAAGGGGGCCTCGAGCAGTACTTC. Translated: CASSYMKGGLEQYF.

This chain connects TRBV24-1 to TRBJ2-1; 7 bases are shared with TRBD1. Germline V gene sequence: CDR1 KGHDR, CDR2 SFDVKD. The CDR3 spans 13 residues. V lost 3 bases to trimming and J lost 8 bases; unmatched junction nucleotides: 3. CDR3 region: CATSDTQGDEQFF. The DNA for the CDR3 is TGTGCCACCAGTGATACCCAGGGGGATGAGCAGTTCTTC.

The chain uses TRBV5-4 and TRBJ2-7; TRBD1 matches 9 bases. The CDR3 has 15 amino acids. CDR1 SGHNT and CDR2 YYREEE come from the germline V gene (reference sequence). The junction had 8 bases not matched to a gene; V was cut back by 5 bases and J by 2 bases. Here the CDR3 DNA reads TGTGCCAGCAGGGTAGACAGGGGGGGCCCCTACGAGCAGTACTTC. It encodes CASRVDRGGPYEQYF.

The CDR3 nucleotides read TGTGCCAGCAGTCAGGACAGGGGATCCTACGAGCAGTACTTC. This sequence encodes CASSQDRGSYEQYF. The V call is TRBV2, the J call TRBJ2-7; TRBD1 matches at 9 bases. CDR1 SNHLY and CDR2 FYNNEI come from the germline V gene. V shed 5 bases, J shed 1 base, and the junction held 3 bases outside the gene matches. The CDR3 has 14 residues.

The chain combines TRBV7-3 with TRBJ2-5; D is perhaps TRBD1 (5 bases). The CDR3 has 13 residues. V was cut by 1 base and J by 2 bases, with 5 bases left in between. Germline CDR1 and CDR2: SGHTA and FQGTGA. This CDR3 reads CASSLKGQETQYF. CDR3 sequence (DNA): TGTGCCAGCAGCTTAAAGGGGCAAGAGACCCAGTACTTC. The entire variable domain, with the rest obtained from reference TRBV7-3 and TRBJ2-5, is as follows: GAGVSQTPSNKVTEKGKYVELRCDPISGHTALYWYRQSLGQGPEFLIYFQGTGAADDSGLPNDRFFAVRPEGSVSTLKIQRTERGDSAVYLCASSLKGQETQYFGPGTRLLVL.

This clone was seen a single time. This chain links TRBV30 with TRBJ2-3; TRBD2 aligns across 8 bases. From germline, CDR1 is GTSNPN and CDR2 SVGIG (reference sequence). This CDR3 comprises 14 residues. J was trimmed by 1 base and V by 3 bases; bases with no gene match: 3. The CDR3 region has the DNA TGTGCCTGGAGCGGTAGCGGGGGCACAGATACGCAGTATTTT. Its translation is CAWSGSGGTDTQYF.